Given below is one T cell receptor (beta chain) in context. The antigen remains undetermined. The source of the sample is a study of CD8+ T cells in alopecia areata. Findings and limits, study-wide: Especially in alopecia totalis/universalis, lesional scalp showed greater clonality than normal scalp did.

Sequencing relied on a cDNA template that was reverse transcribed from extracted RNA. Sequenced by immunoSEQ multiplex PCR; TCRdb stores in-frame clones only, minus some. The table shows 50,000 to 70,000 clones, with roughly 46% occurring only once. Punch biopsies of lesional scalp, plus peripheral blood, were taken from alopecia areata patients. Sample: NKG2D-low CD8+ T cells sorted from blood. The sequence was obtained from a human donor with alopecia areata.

CDR3 loop: CATSRGTGSVAGELFF. CDR3 coding DNA: TGTGCCACCTCGAGGGGTACAGGTTCGGTTGCCGGGGAGCTGTTTTTT. The chain combines TRBV27 with TRBJ2-2; either TRBD1 or TRBD2 may fit D (5 bases each). This CDR3 region has 16 residues. The germline V gene encodes CDR1 MNHEY and CDR2 SMNVEV (reference sequence). V was cut by 10 bases and J by 6 bases, with 24 bases left in between.